The 8 T cell receptor beta chains below come from one sample, sequenced in a study of early T cells in non-severe SARS-CoV-2 infection (dated by TCRdb to the early 2020s). The method behind the library was 5' RACE. Sequenced using a NextSeq 500. TCRdb trimmed public reads at Q25 via fastp, called clones via MiXCR and kept in-frame beta chains. Identical CDR3 protein sequences are pooled into one entry, listed with their most common genes and DNA. Recorded for this sample are about 80,000 distinct CDR3 sequences; around 5% of them occurred a single time. Of the sample, about 7% is held by the ten largest clones. The sequenced sample was whole blood, obtained at baseline. The receptors were gathered from an adult who was a healthcare worker with PCR-confirmed SARS-CoV-2 infection or an uninfected control (not recorded which).

In its sample, this clonotype was seen a few times. The V call is TRBV4-1, the J call TRBJ2-7; D not certain. The CDR3 runs 14 residues. V lost 1 base and J lost 0, with 7 bases in between. Germline CDR1 and CDR2: MGHRA and YSYEKL. The CDR3 loop is CASSQGRFSYEQYF. The CDR3 nucleotides read TGCGCCAGCAGCCAAGGACGATTCTCCTACGAGCAGTACTTC.

The sample holds many counts of this clonotype. This chain connects TRBV7-2 to TRBJ2-3; D unclear. V was cut by 0 bases and J by 0 bases, with 4 bases left in between. This CDR3 spans 14 amino acids. Germline V gene data show CDR1 as SGHTA and CDR2 as FQGNSA. The CDR3 reads CASSLAASTDTQYF. CDR3 coding DNA: TGTGCCAGCAGCTTAGCGGCAAGCACAGATACGCAGTATTTT.

The rearrangement links TRBV18 to TRBJ1-1; 9 bases are a match to TRBD1. Germline V gene lookup returns CDR1 KGHSH and CDR2 LQKENI. V was clipped by 2 bases and J by 10 bases; unmatched bases: 5. CDR3 size: 13 residues. The CDR3 DNA sequence: TGTGCCAGCTCACCAGGACAGGGGAGAGGAGCTTTCTTT. It specifies CASSPGQGRGAFF.

This clonotype has a handful of counts. The chain couples TRBV6-1 to TRBJ2-7; perhaps TRBD2 as D (6 bases). V lost 0 bases, J lost 5 bases, and 14 bases lay in between. Germline assignment: CDR1 MNHNS and CDR2 SASEGT. The CDR3 contains 15 residues. The CDR3 DNA reads TGTGCCAGCAGTGAAGCAGACACTAGCCTCCACGAGCAGTACTTC. This gives the protein CASSEADTSLHEQYF.

This clonotype was seen at least ten times. The rearrangement joins TRBV20-1 to TRBJ1-2, with TRBD1 as a possible D gene (5 bases). Trimming shortened V by 6 bases and J by 2 bases, and 16 bases separated the two germline ends. The germline V gene encodes CDR1 DFQATT and CDR2 SNEGSKA (reference sequence). CDR3 size: 14 residues. The DNA for the CDR3 is TGCAGTGCCCCTTGGGGCAGAGGAAACTATGGCTACACCTTC. Translating gives CSAPWGRGNYGYTF.

This clonotype was seen a few times. This sequence joins TRBV25-1 and TRBJ1-1, with D unclear. Germline CDR1 and CDR2: MGHDK and SYGVNS. V shed 4 bases and J shed 10 bases, with 16 bases lying between them. The CDR3 has 13 amino acids. The CDR3 loop is CASSGGSGKGAFF. The CDR3 nucleotides are TGTGCCAGCAGTGGGGGTAGTGGCAAGGGAGCTTTCTTT.

The V and J genes are TRBV7-3 and TRBJ2-1, with TRBD1 identical over 9 bases. This CDR3 comprises 15 residues. The junction had 8 bases not matched to a gene; V was cut back by 5 bases and J by 6 bases. Germline V gene data show CDR1 as SGHTA and CDR2 as FQGTGA. The CDR3 DNA reads as TGTGCCAGCAGCCCCCGGGACAGGGTGACCAATGAGCAGTTCTTC. Its protein product is CASSPRDRVTNEQFF.

This clonotype was detected many times. The chain links TRBV4-2 to TRBJ2-5; TRBD1 matches 8 bases. In germline, CDR1 is LGHNA, CDR2 YNFKEQ. This CDR3 has 17 residues. J lost 1 base, V lost 1 base, and 8 bases had no gene match. Here the CDR3 reads CASSQGVRQGSQETQYF. The CDR3 nucleotides are TGTGCCAGCAGCCAAGGAGTTCGACAGGGGAGCCAAGAGACCCAGTACTTC.